This T cell receptor beta chain stems from a study of T-cell memory formation after mild COVID-19. Study-level results: Clones contracting across day 15 to 85 had a balanced CD4/CD8 profile; later expanding clones leaned CD4+. Some clones that responded were present in memory (sampled pre-infection), which suggests cross-reactive memory joined. Researchers report contracting CD4+ clones mostly in CM and EM, with CD8+ clones in EMRA.

Notes on this clonotype: Its cognate antigen is unknown.

The CDR3 extends over 16 amino acids. In germline, CDR1 is SGHVS, CDR2 FQNEAQ. V gave up 1 base and J gave up 2 bases, with 14 bases separating them. TCRdb redid the calling of the 5' RACE reads with MiXCR, one entry per CDR3 protein. The table includes a few hundred thousand distinct CDR3 sequences, more than 15% detected once. The rearrangement joins TRBV7-8 to TRBJ1-2; no clear D gene. The receptor was isolated from a man aged 18 to 30 who had mild COVID-19 (a few samples of this study predate the infection). Cell type and time point are not known. The source material was PBMCs or a T cell subset sorted from them (not recorded which). Here the CDR3 DNA reads TGTGCCAGCAGCTTAGGGGCCGTGGTCGGGAACTATGGCTACACCTTC. This gives the protein CASSLGAVVGNYGYTF.